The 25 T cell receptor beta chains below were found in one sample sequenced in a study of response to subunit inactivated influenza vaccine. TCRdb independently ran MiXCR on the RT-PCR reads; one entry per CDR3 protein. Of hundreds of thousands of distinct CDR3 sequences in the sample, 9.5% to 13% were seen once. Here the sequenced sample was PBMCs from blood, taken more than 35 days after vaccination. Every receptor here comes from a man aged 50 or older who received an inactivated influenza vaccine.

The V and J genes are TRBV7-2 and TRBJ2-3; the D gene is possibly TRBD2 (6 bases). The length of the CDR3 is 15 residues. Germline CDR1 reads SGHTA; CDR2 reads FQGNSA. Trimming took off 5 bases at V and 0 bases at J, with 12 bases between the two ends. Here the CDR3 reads CASSAGSMSTDTQYF. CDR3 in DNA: TGTGCCAGCAGCGCGGGGTCAATGAGCACAGATACGCAGTATTTT.

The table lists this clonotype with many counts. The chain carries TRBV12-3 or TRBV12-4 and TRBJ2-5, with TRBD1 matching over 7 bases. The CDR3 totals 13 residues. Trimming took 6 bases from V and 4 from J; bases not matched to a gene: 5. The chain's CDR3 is CASSENRGETQYF. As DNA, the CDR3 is TGTGCCAGCAGCGAAAACAGGGGAGAGACCCAGTACTTC.

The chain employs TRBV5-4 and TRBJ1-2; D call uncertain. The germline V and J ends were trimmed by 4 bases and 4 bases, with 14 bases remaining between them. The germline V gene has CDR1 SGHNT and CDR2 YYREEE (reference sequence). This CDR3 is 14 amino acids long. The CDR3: CASSTIGRFYGYTF. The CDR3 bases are TGTGCCAGCAGCACGATTGGCCGGTTCTATGGCTACACCTTC.

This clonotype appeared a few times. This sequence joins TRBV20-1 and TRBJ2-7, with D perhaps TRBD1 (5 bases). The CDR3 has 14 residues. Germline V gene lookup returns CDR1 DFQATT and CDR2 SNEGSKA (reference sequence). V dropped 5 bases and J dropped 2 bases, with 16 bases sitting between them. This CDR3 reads CSASRGSKTYEQYF. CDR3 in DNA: TGCAGTGCTTCTAGGGGCTCCAAGACCTACGAGCAGTACTTC.

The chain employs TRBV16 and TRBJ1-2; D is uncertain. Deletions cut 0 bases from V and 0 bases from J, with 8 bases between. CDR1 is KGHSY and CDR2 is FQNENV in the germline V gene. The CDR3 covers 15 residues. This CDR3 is CASSQSASSNYGYTF. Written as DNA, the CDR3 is TGTGCCAGCAGCCAATCGGCCAGTTCTAACTATGGCTACACCTTC.

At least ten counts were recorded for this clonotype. The DNA for the CDR3 is TGCAGTGCTAGAGTCCCCCCGGGGCTCTACGAGCAGTACTTC. Amino acids: CSARVPPGLYEQYF. The rearrangement links TRBV20-1 to TRBJ2-7; either TRBD1 or TRBD2 may fit D (5 bases each). Trimming pared 1 base from V and 3 bases from J, leaving 13 bases between. CDR3 length: 14 residues. CDR1 is DFQATT and CDR2 is SNEGSKA in the germline V gene (reference sequence).

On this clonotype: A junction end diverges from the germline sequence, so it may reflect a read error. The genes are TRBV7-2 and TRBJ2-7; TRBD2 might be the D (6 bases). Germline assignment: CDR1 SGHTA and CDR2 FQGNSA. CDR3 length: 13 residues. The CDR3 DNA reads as TGTGCCAGCAGCATAGCCGGGGGTTACGAGCAGTACTTC. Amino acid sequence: CASSIAGGYEQYF.

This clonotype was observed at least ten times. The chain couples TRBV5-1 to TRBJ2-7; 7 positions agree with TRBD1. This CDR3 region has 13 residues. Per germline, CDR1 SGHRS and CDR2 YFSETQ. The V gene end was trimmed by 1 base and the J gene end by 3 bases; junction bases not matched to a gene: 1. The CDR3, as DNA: TGCGCCAGCAGCTTGCGGGACAGCTACGAGCAGTACTTC. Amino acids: CASSLRDSYEQYF.

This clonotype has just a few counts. CDR3 protein: CARGGKNTGELFF. CDR3 in DNA: TGTGCTCGGGGGGGAAAGAACACCGGGGAGCTGTTTTTT. The chain recombines TRBV6-1 with TRBJ2-2, with 8 nucleotides matching TRBD2. CDR1 is MNHNS, CDR2 SASEGT, per germline. The CDR3 is 13 residues long.

CDR3 loop: CASSIGGQGAHQPQHF. The CDR3, as DNA: TGTGCCAGCAGTATAGGGGGACAGGGGGCGCATCAGCCCCAGCATTTT. V is TRBV28 and J is TRBJ1-5; 12 bases map to TRBD1. The CDR3 loop spans 16 amino acids. The trim removed 5 bases at V and 5 bases at J, leaving 7 bases unmatched. The germline V gene has CDR1 MDHEN and CDR2 SYDVKM.

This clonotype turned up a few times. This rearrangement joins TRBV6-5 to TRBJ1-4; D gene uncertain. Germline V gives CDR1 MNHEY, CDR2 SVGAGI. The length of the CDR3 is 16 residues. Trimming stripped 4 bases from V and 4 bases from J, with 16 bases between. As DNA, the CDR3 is TGTGCCAGCAGTTCCCCCGCAGTGGGTTATAATGAAAAACTGTTTTTT. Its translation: CASSSPAVGYNEKLFF.

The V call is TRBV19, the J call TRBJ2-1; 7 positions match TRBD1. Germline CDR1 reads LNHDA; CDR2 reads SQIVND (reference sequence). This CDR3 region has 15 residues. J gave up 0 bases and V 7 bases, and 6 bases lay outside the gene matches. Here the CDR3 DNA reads TGTGCCAGTACCCTAGGGGACAGCTCCTACAATGAGCAGTTCTTC. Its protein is CASTLGDSSYNEQFF.

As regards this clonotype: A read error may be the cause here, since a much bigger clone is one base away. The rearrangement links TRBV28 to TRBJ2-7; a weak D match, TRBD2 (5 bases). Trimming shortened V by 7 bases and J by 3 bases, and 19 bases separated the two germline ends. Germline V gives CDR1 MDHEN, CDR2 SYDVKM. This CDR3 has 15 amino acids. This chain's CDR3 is CASKVVAREGYEQYF. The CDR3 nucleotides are TGTGCCAGCAAGGTAGTAGCGAGAGAGGGCTACGAGCAGTACTTC.

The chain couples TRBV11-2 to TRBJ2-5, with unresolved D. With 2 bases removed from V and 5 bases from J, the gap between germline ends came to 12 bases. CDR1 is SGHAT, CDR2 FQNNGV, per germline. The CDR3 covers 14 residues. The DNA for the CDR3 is TGTGCCAGCAGCTTAAACCCAAGGGTGGAGACCCAGTACTTC. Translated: CASSLNPRVETQYF.

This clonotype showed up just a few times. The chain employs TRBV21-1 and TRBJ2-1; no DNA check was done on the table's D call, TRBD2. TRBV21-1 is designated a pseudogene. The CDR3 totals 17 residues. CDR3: CASSKVVSGRARGEQFF. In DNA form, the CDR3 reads TGTGCCAGCAGCAAAGTGGTTAGCGGGAGGGCCCGGGGTGAGCAGTTCTTC.

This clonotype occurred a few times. The DNA of the CDR3 is TGTGCCACCAGTGACGGGAGCCGGAACGAGCAGTACTTC. This codes for CATSDGSRNEQYF. This chain uses TRBV24-1 with TRBJ2-7; D perhaps matches TRBD2 (6 bases). V shed 4 bases and J shed 5 bases, with 11 bases lying between them. The CDR3 covers 13 residues. Germline CDR1 reads KGHDR; CDR2 reads SFDVKD.

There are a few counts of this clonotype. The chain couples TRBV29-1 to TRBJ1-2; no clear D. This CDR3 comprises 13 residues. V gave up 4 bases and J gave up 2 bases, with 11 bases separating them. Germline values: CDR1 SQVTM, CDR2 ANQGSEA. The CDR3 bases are TGCAGCGTTGTCAGCCAGTTAAACTATGGCTACACCTTC. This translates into CSVVSQLNYGYTF. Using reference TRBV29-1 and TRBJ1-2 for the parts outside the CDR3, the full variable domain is SAVISQKPSRDICQRGTSLTIQCQVDSQVTMMFWYRQQPGQSLTLIATANQGSEATYESGFVIDKFPISRPNLTFSTLTVSNMSPEDSSIYLCSVVSQLNYGYTFGSGTRLTVV.

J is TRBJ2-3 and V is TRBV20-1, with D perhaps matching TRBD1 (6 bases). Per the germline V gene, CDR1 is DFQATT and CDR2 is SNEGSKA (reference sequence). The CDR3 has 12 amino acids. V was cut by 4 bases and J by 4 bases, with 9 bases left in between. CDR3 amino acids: CSAKNRADTQYF. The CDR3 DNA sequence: TGCAGTGCTAAAAACAGGGCAGATACGCAGTATTTT.

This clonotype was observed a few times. CDR3 in amino acids: CSASGLANTYEQYF. The CDR3 bases are TGCAGTGCTAGTGGACTAGCGAACACCTACGAGCAGTACTTC. The gene calls are TRBV20-1 and TRBJ2-7, with 9 nucleotides matching TRBD2. The CDR3 has 14 amino acids. Per germline, CDR1 DFQATT and CDR2 SNEGSKA (reference sequence). After removal of 3 bases from V and 2 bases from J, the junction contained 5 bases not matched to a gene.

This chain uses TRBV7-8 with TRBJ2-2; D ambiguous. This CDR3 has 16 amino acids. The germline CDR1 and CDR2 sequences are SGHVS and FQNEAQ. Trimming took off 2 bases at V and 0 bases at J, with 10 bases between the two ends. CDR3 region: CASSLRRLPNTGELFF. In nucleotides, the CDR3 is TGTGCCAGCAGCTTACGTCGTCTTCCGAACACCGGGGAGCTGTTTTTT.

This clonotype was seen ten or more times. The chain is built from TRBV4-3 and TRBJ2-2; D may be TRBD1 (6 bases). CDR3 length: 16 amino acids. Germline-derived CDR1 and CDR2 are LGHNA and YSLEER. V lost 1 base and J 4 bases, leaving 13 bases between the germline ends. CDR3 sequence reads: CASSQAWGRSTGELFF. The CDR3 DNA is TGCGCCAGCAGCCAAGCCTGGGGGCGGAGCACCGGGGAGCTGTTTTTT.

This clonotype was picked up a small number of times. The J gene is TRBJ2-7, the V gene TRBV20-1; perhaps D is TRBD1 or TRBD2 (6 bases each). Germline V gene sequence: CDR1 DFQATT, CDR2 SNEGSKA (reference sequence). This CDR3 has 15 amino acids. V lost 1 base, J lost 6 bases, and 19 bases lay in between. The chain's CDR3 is CSARVGAGRAAEQYF. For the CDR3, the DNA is TGCAGTGCTAGAGTGGGGGCGGGACGGGCGGCCGAGCAGTACTTC.

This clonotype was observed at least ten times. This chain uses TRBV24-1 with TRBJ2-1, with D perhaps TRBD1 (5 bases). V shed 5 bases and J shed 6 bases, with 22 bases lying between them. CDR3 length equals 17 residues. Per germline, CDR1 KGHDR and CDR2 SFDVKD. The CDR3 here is CATSASRGRDPSNEQFF. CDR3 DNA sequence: TGTGCCACCAGTGCCTCACGAGGCAGGGATCCGTCCAATGAGCAGTTCTTC.

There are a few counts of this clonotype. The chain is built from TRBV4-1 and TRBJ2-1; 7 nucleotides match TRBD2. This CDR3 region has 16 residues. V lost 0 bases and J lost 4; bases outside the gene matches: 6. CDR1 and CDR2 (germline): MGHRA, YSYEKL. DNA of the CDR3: TGCGCCAGCAGCCAAGAAAGGCGGCGGGGGTACAATGAGCAGTTCTTC. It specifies CASSQERRRGYNEQFF.

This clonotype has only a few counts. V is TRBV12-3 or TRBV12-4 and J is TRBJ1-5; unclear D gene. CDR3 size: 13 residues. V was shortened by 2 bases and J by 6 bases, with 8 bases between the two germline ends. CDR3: CASSLTQRQPQHF. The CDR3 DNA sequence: TGTGCCAGCAGTTTAACCCAGCGTCAGCCCCAGCATTTT.